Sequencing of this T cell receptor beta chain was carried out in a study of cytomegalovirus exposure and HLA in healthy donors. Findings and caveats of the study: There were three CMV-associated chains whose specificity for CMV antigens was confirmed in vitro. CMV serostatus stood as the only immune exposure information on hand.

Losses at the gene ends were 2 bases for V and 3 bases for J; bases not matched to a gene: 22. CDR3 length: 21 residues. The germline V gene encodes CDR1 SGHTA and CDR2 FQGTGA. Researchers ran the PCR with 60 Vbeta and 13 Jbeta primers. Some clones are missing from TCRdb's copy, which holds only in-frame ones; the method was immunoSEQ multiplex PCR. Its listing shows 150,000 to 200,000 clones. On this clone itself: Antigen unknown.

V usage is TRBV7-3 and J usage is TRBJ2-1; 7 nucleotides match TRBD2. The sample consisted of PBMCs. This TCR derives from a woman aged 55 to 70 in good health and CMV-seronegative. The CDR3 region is CASSLDGRREVRRINYNEQFF. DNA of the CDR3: TGTGCCAGCAGCTTAGATGGACGTCGGGAGGTAAGACGCATCAACTACAATGAGCAGTTCTTC.